Described below is a single T cell receptor (beta chain) sequence and its context. Its target is not known. Using immunoSEQ multiplex PCR, the repertoire was profiled, and TCRdb retains in-frame clones only, with some absent. The table records approximately 6,000 clones, roughly nine tenths of them present only once. The data were taken from a study of chemoradiotherapy in HPV16-positive cancers. Notes on the study in general: During treatment, candidate HPV-specific clones and E7-related motifs expanded in tumor. Functional assays defining HPV-specific T cells used only a couple of HPV16-positive patients.

V was cut by 5 bases and J by 7 bases, with 15 bases left in between. Germline V gene data show CDR1 as MDHEN and CDR2 as SYDVKM. The CDR3 is made up of 13 amino acids. Repeated repertoire sampling spanned the course of chemoradiotherapy. This sequence was found in a human donor with HPV-associated anogenital cancer. Sequenced material: blood, taken from a patient who underwent chemoradiotherapy. This chain joins TRBV28 and TRBJ2-7; D might be TRBD1 or TRBD2, each matching 5 bases. CDR3 in amino acids: CASSPGPSGEQYF. DNA for the CDR3: TGTGCCAGCAGTCCGGGACCGTCGGGGGAGCAGTACTTC.